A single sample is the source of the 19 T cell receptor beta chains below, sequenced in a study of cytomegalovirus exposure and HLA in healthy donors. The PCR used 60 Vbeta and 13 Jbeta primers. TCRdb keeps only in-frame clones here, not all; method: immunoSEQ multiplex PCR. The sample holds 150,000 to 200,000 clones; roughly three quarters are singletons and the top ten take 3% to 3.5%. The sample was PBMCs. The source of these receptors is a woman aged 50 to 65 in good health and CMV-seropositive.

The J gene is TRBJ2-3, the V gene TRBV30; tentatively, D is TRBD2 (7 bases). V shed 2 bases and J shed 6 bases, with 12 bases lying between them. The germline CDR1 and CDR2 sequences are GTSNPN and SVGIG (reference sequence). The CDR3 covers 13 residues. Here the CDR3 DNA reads TGTGCCTGGAGTTTCAAGGGGGGGGATACGCAGTATTTT. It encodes CAWSFKGGDTQYF.

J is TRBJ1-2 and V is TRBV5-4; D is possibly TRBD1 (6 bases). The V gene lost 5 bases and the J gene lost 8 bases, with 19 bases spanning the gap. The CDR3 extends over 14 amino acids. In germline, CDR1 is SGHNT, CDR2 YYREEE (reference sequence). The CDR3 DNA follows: TGTGCCAGCAGTTCCCCATCAGGGGAGAGAGGCTACACCTTC. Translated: CASSSPSGERGYTF.

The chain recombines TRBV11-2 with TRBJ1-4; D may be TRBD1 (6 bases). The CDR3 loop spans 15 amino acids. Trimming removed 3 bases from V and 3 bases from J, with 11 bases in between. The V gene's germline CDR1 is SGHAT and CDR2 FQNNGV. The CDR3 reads CASSLRGIANEKLFF. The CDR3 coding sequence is TGTGCCAGCAGCTTGAGGGGGATTGCTAATGAAAAACTGTTTTTT. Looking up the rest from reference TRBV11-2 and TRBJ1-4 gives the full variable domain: EAGVAQSPRYKIIEKRQSVAFWCNPISGHATLYWYQQILGQGPKLLIQFQNNGVVDDSQLPKDRFSAERLKGVDSTLKIQPAKLEDSAVYLCASSLRGIANEKLFFGSGTQLSVL.

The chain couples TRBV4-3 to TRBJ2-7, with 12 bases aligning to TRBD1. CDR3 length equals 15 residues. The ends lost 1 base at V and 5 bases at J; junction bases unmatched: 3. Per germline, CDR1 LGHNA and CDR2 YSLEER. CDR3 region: CASSQGWDRGHEQYF. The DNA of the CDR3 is TGCGCCAGCAGCCAAGGCTGGGACAGGGGGCACGAGCAGTACTTC.

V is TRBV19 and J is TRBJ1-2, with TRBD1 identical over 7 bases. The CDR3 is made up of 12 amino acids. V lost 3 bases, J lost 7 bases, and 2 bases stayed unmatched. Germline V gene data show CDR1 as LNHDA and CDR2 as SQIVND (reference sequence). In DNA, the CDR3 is TGTGCCAGTAGTATCAGGGGGGCTGGCTACACCTTC. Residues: CASSIRGAGYTF.

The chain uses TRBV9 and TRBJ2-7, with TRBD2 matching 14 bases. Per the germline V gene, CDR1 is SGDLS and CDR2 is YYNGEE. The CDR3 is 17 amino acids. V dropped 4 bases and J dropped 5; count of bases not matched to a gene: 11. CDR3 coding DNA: TGTGCCAGCAGCCCCCGGGGACTAGCGGGAGAGTCCAACGAGCAGTACTTC. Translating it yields CASSPRGLAGESNEQYF.

The CDR3 here is CASITGTVEKLFF. In nucleotides, the CDR3 is TGTGCCTCCATAACCGGGACAGTGGAAAAACTGTTTTTT. The chain carries TRBV30 and TRBJ1-4; 7 positions match TRBD1. Losses at the gene ends were 7 bases for V and 8 bases for J; bases not matched to a gene: 10. The CDR3 is 13 residues long. Germline values: CDR1 GTSNPN, CDR2 SVGIG (reference sequence).

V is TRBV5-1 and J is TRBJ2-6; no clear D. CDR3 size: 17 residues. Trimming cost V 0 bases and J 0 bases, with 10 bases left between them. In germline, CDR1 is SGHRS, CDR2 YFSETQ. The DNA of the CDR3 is TGCGCCAGCAGCTTGGACAGTTTCTCCTCTGGGGCCAACGTCCTGACTTTC. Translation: CASSLDSFSSGANVLTF. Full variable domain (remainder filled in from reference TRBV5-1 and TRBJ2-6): KAGVTQTPRYLIKTRGQQVTLSCSPISGHRSVSWYQQTPGQGLQFLFEYFSETQRNKGNFPGRFSGRQFSNSRSEMNVSTLELGDSALYLCASSLDSFSSGANVLTFGAGSRLTVL.

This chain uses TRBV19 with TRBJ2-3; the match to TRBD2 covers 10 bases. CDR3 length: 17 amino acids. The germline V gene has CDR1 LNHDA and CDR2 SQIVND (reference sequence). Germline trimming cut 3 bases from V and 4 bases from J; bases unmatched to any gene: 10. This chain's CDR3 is CASSILGSSGGSDTQYF. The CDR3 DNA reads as TGTGCCAGTAGTATTTTGGGTTCTAGCGGGGGCTCAGATACGCAGTATTTT.

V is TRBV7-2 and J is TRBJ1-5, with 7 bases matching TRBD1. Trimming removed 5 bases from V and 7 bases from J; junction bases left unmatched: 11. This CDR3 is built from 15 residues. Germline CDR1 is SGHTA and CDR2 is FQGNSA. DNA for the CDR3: TGTGCCAGCAGCCTCGCGGGGACAGTGTCCCAGCCCCAGCATTTT. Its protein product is CASSLAGTVSQPQHF.

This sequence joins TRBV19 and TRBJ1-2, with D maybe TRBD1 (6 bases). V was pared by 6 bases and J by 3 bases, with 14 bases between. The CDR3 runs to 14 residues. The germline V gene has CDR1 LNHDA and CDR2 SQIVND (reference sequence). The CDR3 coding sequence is TGTGCCAGTAGACCGGGACATTCGTACTATGGCTACACCTTC. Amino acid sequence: CASRPGHSYYGYTF.

The CDR3 here is CATRVRGQDGYTF. DNA of the CDR3: TGTGCAACTAGGGTGCGGGGGCAGGACGGCTACACCTTC. The chain couples TRBV19 to TRBJ1-2; D might be TRBD1 (6 bases). The CDR3 covers 13 residues. Germline CDR1 is LNHDA and CDR2 is SQIVND (reference sequence). Based on the CDR3 plus reference TRBV19 and TRBJ1-2, the full variable domain is DGGITQSPKYLFRKEGQNVTLSCEQNLNHDAMYWYRQDPGQGLRLIYYSQIVNDFQKGDIAEGYSVSREKKESFPLTVTSAQKNPTAFYLCATRVRGQDGYTFGSGTRLTVV.

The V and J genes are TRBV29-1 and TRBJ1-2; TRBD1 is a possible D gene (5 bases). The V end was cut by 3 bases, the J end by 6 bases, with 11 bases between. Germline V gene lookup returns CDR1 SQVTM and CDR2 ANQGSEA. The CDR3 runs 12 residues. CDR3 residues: CSVDGGVNGYTF. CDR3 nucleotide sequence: TGCAGCGTTGATGGGGGGGTGAATGGCTACACCTTC.

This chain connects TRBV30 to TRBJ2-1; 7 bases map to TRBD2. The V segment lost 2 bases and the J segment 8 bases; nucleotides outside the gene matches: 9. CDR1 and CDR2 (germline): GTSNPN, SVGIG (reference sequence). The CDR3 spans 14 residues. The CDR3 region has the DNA TGTGCCTGGAGTTCTCTGGGGGGGGGAGATGAGCAGTTCTTC. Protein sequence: CAWSSLGGGDEQFF.

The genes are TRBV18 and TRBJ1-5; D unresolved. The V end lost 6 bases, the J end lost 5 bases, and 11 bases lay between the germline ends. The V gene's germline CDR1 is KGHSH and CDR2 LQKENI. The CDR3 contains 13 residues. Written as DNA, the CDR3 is TGTGCCAGCTCCGGGGATGCAGATCAGCCCCAGCATTTT. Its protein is CASSGDADQPQHF.

The CDR3: CAISETYTGKVDGYTF. The CDR3 DNA is TGTGCCATCAGTGAGACGTATACAGGGAAAGTTGATGGCTACACCTTC. The chain joins TRBV10-3 to TRBJ1-2; possible D gene TRBD1, 6 bases. Trimming took off 2 bases at V and 6 bases at J, with 19 bases between the two ends. CDR1 and CDR2 (germline): ENHRY, SYGVKD. The CDR3 is made up of 16 amino acids.

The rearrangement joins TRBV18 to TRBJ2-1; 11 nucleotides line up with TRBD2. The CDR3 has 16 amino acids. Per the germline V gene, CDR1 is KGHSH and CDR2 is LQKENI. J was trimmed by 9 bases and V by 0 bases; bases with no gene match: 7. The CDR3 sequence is CASSPPRLAGGTEQFF. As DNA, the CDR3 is TGTGCCAGCTCACCACCGAGGCTAGCGGGAGGTACTGAGCAGTTCTTC.

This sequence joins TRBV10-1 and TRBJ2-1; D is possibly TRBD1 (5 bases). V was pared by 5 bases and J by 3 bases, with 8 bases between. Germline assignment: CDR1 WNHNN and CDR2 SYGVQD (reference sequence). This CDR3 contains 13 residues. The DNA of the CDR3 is TGCGCCAGCAGTAGGGGTGTCTACAATGAGCAGTTCTTC. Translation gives CASSRGVYNEQFF.

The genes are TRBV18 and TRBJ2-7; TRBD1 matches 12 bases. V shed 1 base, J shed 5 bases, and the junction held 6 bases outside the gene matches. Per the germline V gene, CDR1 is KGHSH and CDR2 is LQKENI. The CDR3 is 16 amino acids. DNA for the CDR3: TGTGCCAGCTCACCACAGTGGGACAGGGGGCTGAACGAGCAGTACTTC. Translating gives CASSPQWDRGLNEQYF.